This TCR beta chain was retrieved from a study of shared clonotypes between healthy human individuals. Sequencing was performed with immunoSEQ multiplex PCR; in TCRdb, only in-frame clones are kept and a portion is missing. The data hold some 1,400,000 clones, with roughly 96% observed a single time. Germline V gene sequence: CDR1 MNHNS, CDR2 SASEGT. Unmatched junction bases numbered 11, after V lost 5 bases and J lost 6 bases. The CDR3 sequence is 15 residues long. The clonotype originates from a young man in good health. Sequenced sample: naive CD4+ T cells sorted from blood. The subset here: CD45RA+ positively selected. V and J are TRBV6-1 and TRBJ2-7, with 9 nucleotides matching TRBD1. CDR3 sequence (DNA): TGTGCCAGCAGTCGACTAGGGACAGGGTTTTCCGAGCAGTACTTC. It yields the protein CASSRLGTGFSEQYF.